The rows below give T cell receptor beta chains drawn from one sample of a study of breast tumors, draining lymph nodes, adjacent tissues. MiXCR was run by TCRdb on the multiplex PCR reads, yielding one entry per CDR3 protein. The data show 250,000 or so distinct CDR3 sequences, around 30% seen once. Specimen: axillary lymph node tissue. The receptors derive from a female donor with breast cancer. Some clones in this sample may be carry-over from other donors' samples. The CDR3 runs from the conserved cysteine through the conserved F or W. A D gene is named only where the DNA matches it firmly. Clone size is stated in some rows and not others, as once, few, many or a class when expanded.

clone_size	d_call	v_call	j_call	cdr3_aa	cdr3_nt
.	.	TRBV6-2/TRBV6-3	TRBJ2-1	CASSYSIRDEQFF	TGTGCCAGCAGTTACTCGATTCGGGATGAGCAGTTCTTC
.	.	TRBV10-3	TRBJ2-5	CAISERTQYF	TGTGCCATCAGTGAAAGGACCCAGTACTTC
many	TRBD2	TRBV11-2	TRBJ2-7	CASSATSGTYEQYF	TGTGCCAGCAGCGCGACTAGCGGGACCTACGAGCAGTACTTC
.	TRBD2	TRBV10-2	TRBJ2-3	CASSEKTSGSGTDTQYF	TGCGCCAGCAGTGAGAAGACTAGCGGGAGTGGAACAGATACGCAGTATTTT
many	.	TRBV19	TRBJ2-3	CASSIEAGFYTDTQYF	TGTGCCAGTAGTATAGAGGCGGGATTCTACACAGATACGCAGTATTTT
many	TRBD2	TRBV6-5	TRBJ2-3	CASSYGLAGNRDTQYF	TGTGCCAGCAGTTACGGACTAGCGGGAAATCGGGATACGCAGTATTTT
many	TRBD1	TRBV5-6	TRBJ2-3	CASSPGTGATDTQYF	TGTGCCAGCAGCCCAGGGACAGGGGCCACAGATACGCAGTATTTT
.	TRBD2	TRBV20-1	TRBJ2-1	CSARLAGSYNEQFF	TGCAGTGCTAGACTAGCGGGGTCCTACAATGAGCAGTTCTTC
many	TRBD1	TRBV29-1	TRBJ1-2	CSVEMRQGIGPGGYTF	TGCAGCGTTGAAATGCGACAGGGGATAGGTCCTGGAGGCTACACCTTC
.	.	TRBV2	TRBJ2-3	CASSDGAGRRTDTQYF	TGTGCCAGCAGTGATGGAGCGGGCAGACGCACAGATACGCAGTATTTT
many	.	TRBV29-1	TRBJ1-2	CSGGEGTNYGYTF	TGCAGCGGAGGGGAGGGAACTAACTATGGCTACACCTTC
.	TRBD2	TRBV7-8	TRBJ2-3	CASSLATSGADTQYF	TGTGCCAGCAGCTTAGCGACTAGCGGGGCAGATACGCAGTATTTT
many	.	TRBV11-2	TRBJ1-3	CASSFLATSGNTIYF	TGTGCCAGCAGCTTTTTGGCCACCTCTGGAAACACCATATATTTT
.	TRBD1	TRBV10-3	TRBJ2-7	CASSFSEGTGWPYEQYF	TGTGCCAGCAGTTTCTCAGAGGGGACAGGGTGGCCCTACGAGCAGTACTTC
many	.	TRBV7-9	TRBJ2-7	CASSPAARGGYEQYF	TGTGCCAGCAGCCCTGCCGCTAGGGGTGGGTACGAGCAGTACTTC
.	TRBD2	TRBV20-1	TRBJ2-2	CSASPQRGFTGELFF	TGCAGTGCCAGCCCTCAGCGGGGATTCACCGGGGAGCTGTTTTTT
.	.	TRBV6-4	TRBJ1-2	CASRLGVWGCTF	TGTGCCAGCAGATTAGGGGTCTGGGGCTGCACCTTC
many	.	TRBV11-2	TRBJ2-1	CASSLAGAGPNEQFF	TGTGCCAGCAGCTTAGCTGGGGCAGGACCCAATGAGCAGTTCTTC